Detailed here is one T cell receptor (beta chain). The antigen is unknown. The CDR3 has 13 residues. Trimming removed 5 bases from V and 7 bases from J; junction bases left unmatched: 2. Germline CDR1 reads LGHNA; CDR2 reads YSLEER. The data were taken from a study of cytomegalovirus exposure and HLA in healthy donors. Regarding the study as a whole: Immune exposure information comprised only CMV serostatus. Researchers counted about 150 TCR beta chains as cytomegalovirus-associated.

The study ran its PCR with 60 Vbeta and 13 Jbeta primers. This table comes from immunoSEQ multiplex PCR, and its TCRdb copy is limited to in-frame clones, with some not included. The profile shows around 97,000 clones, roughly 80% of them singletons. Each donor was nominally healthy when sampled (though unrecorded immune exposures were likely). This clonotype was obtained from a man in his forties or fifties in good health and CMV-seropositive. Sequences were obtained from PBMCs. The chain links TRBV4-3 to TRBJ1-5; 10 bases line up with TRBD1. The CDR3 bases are TGCGCCAGCAGCTCGGACAGGGGGCAGCCCCAGCATTTT. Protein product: CASSSDRGQPQHF.